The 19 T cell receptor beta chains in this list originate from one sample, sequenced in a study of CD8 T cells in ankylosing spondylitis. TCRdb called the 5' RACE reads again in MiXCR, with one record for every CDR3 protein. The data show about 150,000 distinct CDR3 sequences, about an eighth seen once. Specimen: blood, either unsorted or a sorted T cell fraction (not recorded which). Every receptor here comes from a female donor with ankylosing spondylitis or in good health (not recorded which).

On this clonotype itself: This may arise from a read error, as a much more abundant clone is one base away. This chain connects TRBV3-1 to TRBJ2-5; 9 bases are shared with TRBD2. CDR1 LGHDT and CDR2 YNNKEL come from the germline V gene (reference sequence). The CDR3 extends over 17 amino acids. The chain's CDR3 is CASCQGPTAGGEETQYF. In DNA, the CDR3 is TGTGCCAGCTGCCAAGGGCCCACAGCGGGGGGAGAAGAGACCCAGTACTTC.

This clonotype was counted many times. CDR3 residues: CSATRGHQIQETQYF. The CDR3 bases are TGCAGTGCCACCCGAGGGCACCAGATCCAAGAGACCCAGTACTTC. The rearrangement joins TRBV20-1 to TRBJ2-5; D is perhaps TRBD2 (5 bases). The CDR3 loop spans 15 amino acids. Germline CDR1 and CDR2: DFQATT and SNEGSKA (reference sequence). V was clipped by 6 bases and J by 1 base, with 18 bases between them.

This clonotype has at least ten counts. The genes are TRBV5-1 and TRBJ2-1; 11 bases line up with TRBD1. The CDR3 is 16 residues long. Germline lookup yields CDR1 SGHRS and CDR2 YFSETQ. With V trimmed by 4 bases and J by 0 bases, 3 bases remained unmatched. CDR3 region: CASSPGTGGSYNEQFF. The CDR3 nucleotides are TGCGCCAGCAGCCCCGGGACAGGGGGCTCCTACAATGAGCAGTTCTTC.

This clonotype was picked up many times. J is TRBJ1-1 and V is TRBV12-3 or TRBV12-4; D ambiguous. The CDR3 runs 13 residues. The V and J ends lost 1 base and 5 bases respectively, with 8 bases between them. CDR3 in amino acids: CASSLGGHTEAFF. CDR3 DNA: TGTGCCAGCAGTTTAGGAGGGCATACTGAAGCTTTCTTT.

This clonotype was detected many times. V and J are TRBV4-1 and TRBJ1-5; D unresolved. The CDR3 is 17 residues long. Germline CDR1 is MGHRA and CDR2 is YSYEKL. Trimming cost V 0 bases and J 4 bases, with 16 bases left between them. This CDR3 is CASSQDWAGSRNQPQHF. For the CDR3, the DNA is TGCGCCAGCAGCCAAGATTGGGCGGGGTCACGGAATCAGCCCCAGCATTTT.

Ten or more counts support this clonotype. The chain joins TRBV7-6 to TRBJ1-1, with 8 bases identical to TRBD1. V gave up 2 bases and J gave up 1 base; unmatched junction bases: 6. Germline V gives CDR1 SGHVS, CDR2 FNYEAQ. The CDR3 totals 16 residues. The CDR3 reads CASSLNRTGKNTEAFF. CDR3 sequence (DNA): TGTGCCAGCAGCTTAAACCGGACAGGGAAGAACACTGAAGCTTTCTTT.

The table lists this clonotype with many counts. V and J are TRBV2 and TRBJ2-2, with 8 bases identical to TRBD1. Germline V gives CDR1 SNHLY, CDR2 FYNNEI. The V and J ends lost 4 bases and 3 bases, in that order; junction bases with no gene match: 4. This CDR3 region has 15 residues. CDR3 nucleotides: TGTGCCAGCAGTGGGGGGACAGGCTACACCGGGGAGCTGTTTTTT. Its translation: CASSGGTGYTGELFF.

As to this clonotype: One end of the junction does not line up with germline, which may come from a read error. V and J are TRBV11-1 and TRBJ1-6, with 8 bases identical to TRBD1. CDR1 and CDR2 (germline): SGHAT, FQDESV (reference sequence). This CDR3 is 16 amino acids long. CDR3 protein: CVSSLGPDRDNSPPHF. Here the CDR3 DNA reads TGTGTCAGCAGCTTAGGCCCGGACAGGGATAATTCACCCCCCCACTTT.

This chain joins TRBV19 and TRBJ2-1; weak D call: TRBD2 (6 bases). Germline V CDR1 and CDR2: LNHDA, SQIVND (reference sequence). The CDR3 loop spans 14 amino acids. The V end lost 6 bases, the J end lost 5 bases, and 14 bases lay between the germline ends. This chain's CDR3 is CASRDGSSNNEQFF. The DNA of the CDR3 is TGTGCCAGTAGAGACGGGAGCTCGAACAATGAGCAGTTCTTC.

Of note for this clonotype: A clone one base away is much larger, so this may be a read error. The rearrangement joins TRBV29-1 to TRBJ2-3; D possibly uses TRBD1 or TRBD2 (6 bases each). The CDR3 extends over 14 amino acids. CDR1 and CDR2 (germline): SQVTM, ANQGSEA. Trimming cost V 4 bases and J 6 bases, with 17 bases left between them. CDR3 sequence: CSVAGFGGRDTQYF. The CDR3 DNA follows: TGCAGCGTTGCCGGGTTTGGGGGGCGGGATACGCAGTATTTT.

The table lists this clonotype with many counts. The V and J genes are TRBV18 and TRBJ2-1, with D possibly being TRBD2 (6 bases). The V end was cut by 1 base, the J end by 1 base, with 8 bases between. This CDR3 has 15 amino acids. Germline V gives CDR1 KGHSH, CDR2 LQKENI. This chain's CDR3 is CASSPRRGSYNEQFF. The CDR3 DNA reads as TGTGCCAGCTCACCACGGCGGGGATCCTACAATGAGCAGTTCTTC. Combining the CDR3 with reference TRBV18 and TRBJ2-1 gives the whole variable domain NAGVMQNPRHLVRRRGQEARLRCSPMKGHSHVYWYRQLPEEGLKFMVYLQKENIIDESGMPKERFSAEFPKEGPSILRIQQVVRGDSAAYFCASSPRRGSYNEQFFGPGTRLTVL.

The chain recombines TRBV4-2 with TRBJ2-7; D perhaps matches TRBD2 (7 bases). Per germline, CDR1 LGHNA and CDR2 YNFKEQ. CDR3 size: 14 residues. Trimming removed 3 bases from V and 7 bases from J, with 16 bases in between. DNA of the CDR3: TGTGCCAGCAGCCAGATGCCCGGGGGGCAAGAGCAGTACTTC. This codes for CASSQMPGGQEQYF.

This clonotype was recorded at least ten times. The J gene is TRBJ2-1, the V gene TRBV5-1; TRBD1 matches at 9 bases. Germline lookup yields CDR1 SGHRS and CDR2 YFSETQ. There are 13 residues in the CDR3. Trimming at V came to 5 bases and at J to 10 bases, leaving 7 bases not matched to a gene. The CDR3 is CASRRGTGREQFF. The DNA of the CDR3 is TGCGCCAGCAGAAGAGGGACAGGGCGGGAGCAGTTCTTC.

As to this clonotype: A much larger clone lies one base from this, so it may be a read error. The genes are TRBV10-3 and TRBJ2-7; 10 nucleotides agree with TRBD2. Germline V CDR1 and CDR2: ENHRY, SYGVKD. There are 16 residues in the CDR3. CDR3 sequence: CAISDPTAGGPYEQSF. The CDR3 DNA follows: TGTGCCATCAGTGACCCAACAGCGGGAGGGCCCTACGAGCAGTCCTTC.

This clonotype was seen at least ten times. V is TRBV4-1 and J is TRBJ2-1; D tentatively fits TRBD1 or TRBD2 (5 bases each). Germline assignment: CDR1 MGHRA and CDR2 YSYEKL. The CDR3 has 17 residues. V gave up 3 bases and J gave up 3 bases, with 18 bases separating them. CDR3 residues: CASSHFLPGTDYNEQFF. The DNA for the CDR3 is TGCGCCAGCAGCCATTTTTTACCCGGGACGGACTACAATGAGCAGTTCTTC.

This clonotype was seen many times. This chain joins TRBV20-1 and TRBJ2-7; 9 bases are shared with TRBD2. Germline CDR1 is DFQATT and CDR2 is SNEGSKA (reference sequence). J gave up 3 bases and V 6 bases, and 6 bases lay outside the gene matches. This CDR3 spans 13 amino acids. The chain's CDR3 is CSALAGIGYEQYF. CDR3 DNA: TGCAGTGCCCTAGCGGGAATTGGCTACGAGCAGTACTTC.

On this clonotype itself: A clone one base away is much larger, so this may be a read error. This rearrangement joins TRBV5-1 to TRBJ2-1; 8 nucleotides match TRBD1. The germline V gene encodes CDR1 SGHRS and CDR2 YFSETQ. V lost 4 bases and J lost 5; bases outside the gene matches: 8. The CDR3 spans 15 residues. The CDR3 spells CASSTDRGQNNEQFF. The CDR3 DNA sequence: TGCGCCAGCAGCACCGACAGGGGCCAGAACAATGAGCAGTTCTTC.

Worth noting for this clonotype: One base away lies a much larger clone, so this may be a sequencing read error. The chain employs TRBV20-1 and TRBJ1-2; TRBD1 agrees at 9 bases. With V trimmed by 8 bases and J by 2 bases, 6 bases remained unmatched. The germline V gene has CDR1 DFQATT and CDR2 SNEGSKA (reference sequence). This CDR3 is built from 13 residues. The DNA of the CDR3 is TGCAGTAGCACAGGGGGCGGGAACTATGGCTACACCTTC. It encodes CSSTGGGNYGYTF.

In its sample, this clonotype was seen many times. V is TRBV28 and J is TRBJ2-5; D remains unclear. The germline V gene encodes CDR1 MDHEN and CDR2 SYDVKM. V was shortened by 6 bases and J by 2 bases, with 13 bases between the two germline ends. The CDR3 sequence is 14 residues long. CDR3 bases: TGTGCCAGCAGCTCCCGAGTCGGACAAGAGACCCAGTACTTC. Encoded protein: CASSSRVGQETQYF. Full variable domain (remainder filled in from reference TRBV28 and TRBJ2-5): DVKVTQSSRYLVKRTGEKVFLECVQDMDHENMFWYRQDPGLGLRLIYFSYDVKMKEKGDIPEGYSVSREKKERFSLILESASTNQTSMYLCASSSRVGQETQYFGPGTRLLVL.